This T cell receptor beta chain was sequenced for a study of OX40 agonist ivuxolimab in advanced cancers. Note on this clone: Its target is unknown.

Study outcomes and limitations: There was clonal expansion of CD4+ and CD8+ blood T cells by week 6 at 0.1 to 3.0 mg/kg.

Sampled blood was obtained at baseline, cycle 4 day 1, and cycle 7 day 1. CDR1 and CDR2 from the germline V gene are MDHEN and SYDVKM. The ends were cut back, 6 bases at V and 0 bases at J, with 24 bases in the middle. CDR3 length: 20 amino acids. Method: immunoSEQ multiplex PCR; TCRdb's copy keeps in-frame clones and lacks some. The sample yields tens of thousands of clones, 82% seen once. The sequencing used CD4+ or CD8+ T cells sorted from blood, collected in a trial of the OX40 agonist ivuxolimab. J is TRBJ2-6 and V is TRBV28, with TRBD1 as a possible D gene (7 bases). The receptor was isolated from an adult with an advanced solid tumor such as melanoma, head and neck, liver or kidney cancer. The CDR3 protein is CASRTGGGVGSGSGANVLTF. Written as DNA, the CDR3 is TGTGCCAGCAGGACAGGAGGGGGCGTAGGGTCGGGCTCTGGGGCCAACGTCCTGACTTTC.